Listed below are T cell receptor beta chains from one sample, sequenced in a study of shared clonotypes between healthy human individuals. Generated by immunoSEQ multiplex PCR, the TCRdb table keeps only in-frame clones and is missing some. The sample comprises some 480,000 clones, approximately 79% of which are singletons, and roughly 12% rests with the top ten. The source material was PBMCs. The source of these receptors is a middle-aged woman in good health. Some clones in this sample may be carry-over from other donors' samples. The CDR3 runs from the conserved cysteine through the conserved F or W. The D gene is left open where the match is weak. Size is stated for part of the rows, as once, few or many counts, or as a class when the clone is expanded.

v_call	clone_size	d_call	j_call	cdr3_aa	cdr3_nt
TRBV27	-	TRBD1	TRBJ2-1	CASSSQQGTEQFF	TGTGCCAGCAGTTCACAACAGGGGACTGAGCAGTTCTTC
TRBV30	-	TRBD1	TRBJ2-5	CAWSVRGSGGWETQYF	TGTGCCTGGAGTGTACGAGGGTCAGGGGGTTGGGAGACCCAGTACTTC
TRBV19	-	-	TRBJ2-1	CASSRRASDHEQFF	TGTGCCAGTAGTAGGCGGGCTAGCGACCATGAGCAGTTCTTC
TRBV7-8	-	TRBD2	TRBJ2-1	CASSLNGLASYNEQFF	TGTGCCAGCAGCTTAAACGGACTAGCCTCCTACAATGAGCAGTTCTTC
TRBV5-1	-	-	TRBJ2-2	CASSLNSGGLTGELFF	TGCGCCAGCAGCTTGAATTCAGGGGGACTTACCGGGGAGCTGTTTTTT
TRBV9	-	TRBD2	TRBJ2-1	CASSVSGGPYNEQFF	TGTGCCAGCAGCGTGAGCGGGGGTCCCTACAATGAGCAGTTCTTC
TRBV9	-	TRBD2	TRBJ2-7	CASSVPPPSGRRSSYEQYF	TGTGCCAGCAGCGTACCCCCCCCTAGCGGGAGGAGGAGCTCCTACGAGCAGTACTTC
TRBV9	-	-	TRBJ2-5	CASSVVGEETQYF	TGTGCCAGCAGCGTAGTGGGTGAGGAGACCCAGTACTTC
TRBV30	-	-	TRBJ2-1	CAWSVGGPSNEQFF	TGTGCCTGGAGTGTAGGAGGGCCTAGCAATGAGCAGTTCTTC
TRBV5-6	-	TRBD1	TRBJ1-3	CASSSTGGRRNTIYF	TGTGCCAGCAGCTCGACAGGGGGCAGGAGAAACACCATATATTTT
TRBV27	-	-	TRBJ1-2	CASTPTSGGSPNYGYTF	TGTGCCAGCACCCCAACCTCCGGGGGGTCCCCCAACTATGGCTACACCTTC
TRBV11-3	-	-	TRBJ2-1	CASGLDRAEYNEQFF	TGTGCCAGCGGCTTAGATAGGGCGGAGTACAATGAGCAGTTCTTC
TRBV29-1	-	-	TRBJ1-5	CSVQNRVDQPQHF	TGCAGCGTTCAAAATAGAGTCGATCAGCCCCAGCATTTT
TRBV19	-	-	TRBJ2-2	CASSIGRRGAGFLEATGELFF	TGTGCCAGTAGTATAGGTCGTCGGGGGGCCGGGTTTTTAGAAGCAACCGGGGAGCTGTTTTTT
TRBV19	once	-	TRBJ2-6	CASAYRVGANVLTF	TGTGCCAGTGCCTACAGGGTTGGGGCCAACGTCCTGACTTTC
TRBV5-6	few	-	TRBJ1-5	CASSFEGGNQPQHF	TGTGCCAGCAGCTTTGAGGGAGGCAATCAGCCCCAGCATTTT
TRBV6-1	many	-	TRBJ2-7	CASSDRTVGEQYF	TGTGCCAGCAGTGATCGCACAGTCGGCGAGCAGTACTTC
TRBV11-2	once	-	TRBJ2-1	CASSLGEGQGFPFF	TGTGCCAGCAGCTTAGGCGAGGGGCAGGGGTTTCCGTTCTTC
TRBV6-5	-	-	TRBJ2-3	CAAGGQLGTDTQYF	TGTGCCGCCGGGGGCCAACTGGGCACAGATACGCAGTATTTT
TRBV27	-	TRBD1	TRBJ1-5	CASSGTGDGPQHF	TGTGCCAGCAGTGGGACAGGGGACGGTCCCCAGCATTTT
TRBV13	-	TRBD2	TRBJ2-3	CASSLEGLAGGGDTQYF	TGTGCCAGCAGCTTAGAGGGACTAGCGGGAGGAGGAGATACGCAGTATTTT
TRBV15	-	-	TRBJ1-4	CATSRAGGEKLFF	TGTGCCACCAGCAGAGCTGGGGGTGAAAAACTGTTTTTT
TRBV19	-	-	TRBJ2-2	CASSIGLAYTGELFF	TGTGCCAGTAGTATAGGGCTAGCCTACACCGGGGAGCTGTTTTTT
TRBV10-3	-	-	TRBJ2-2	CAISAPGELFF	TGTGCCATCAGTGCCCCCGGGGAGCTGTTTTTT
TRBV30	few	-	TRBJ1-1	CAWSRRRPEAFF	TGTGCCTGGAGTCGCAGGCGCCCCGAGGCTTTCTTT
TRBV7-9	-	-	TRBJ2-2	CASSFQSTGELFF	TGTGCCAGCAGCTTTCAATCCACCGGGGAGCTGTTTTTT
TRBV6-4	many	-	TRBJ2-2	CASGQGTDTGELFF	TGTGCCAGCGGGCAAGGGACGGACACCGGGGAGCTGTTTTTT
TRBV9	-	-	TRBJ2-2	CASSVAGTTGELFF	TGTGCCAGCAGCGTAGCAGGGACCACCGGGGAGCTGTTTTTT
TRBV28	-	-	TRBJ1-2	CASSFRQPVGYGYTF	TGTGCCAGCAGTTTTAGGCAGCCAGTAGGGTATGGCTACACCTTC